The rows below give T cell receptor beta chains drawn from one sample of a study of T cells in Graves' hyperthyroidism and ophthalmopathy. TCRdb re-derived calls from the multiplex PCR reads in MiXCR, one entry per CDR3 protein. The sample carries about 180,000 distinct CDR3 sequences, over 15% recorded once. What was sequenced was blood. The receptor set was obtained from a woman between 50 and 59 years old with Graves' hyperthyroidism. CDR3s include the opening cysteine and the closing phenylalanine or tryptophan. Fields, in order: J gene, CDR3 length, clone size, D gene, V gene, CDR3 protein, CDR3 DNA. A D gene is named only where the DNA matches it firmly. A row's size may be missing; if present it is once, few, many or a size class.

TRBJ2-7	15	many	TRBD1	TRBV5-1	CASSLTGTGEYEQYF	TGCGCCAGCAGCTTAACCGGGACAGGGGAATACGAGCAGTACTTC
TRBJ1-2	15	.	.	TRBV7-9	CASSLAKGFYYGYTF	TGTGCCAGCAGCTTAGCGAAGGGGTTCTACTATGGCTACACCTTC
TRBJ2-7	11	many	.	TRBV20-1	CSCPQGGEQYF	TGCAGTTGCCCTCAGGGGGGCGAGCAGTACTTC
TRBJ1-2	16	many	.	TRBV6-2/TRBV6-3	CASSQPADSSNYGYTF	TGTGCCAGCAGCCAGCCCGCTGACAGTTCTAACTATGGCTACACCTTC
TRBJ2-1	14	.	.	TRBV11-2	CASSSLKRYNEQFF	TGTGCCAGCAGCTCACTGAAGAGGTACAATGAGCAGTTCTTC
TRBJ1-6	14	many	.	TRBV7-6	CASSLRGRNSPLHF	TGTGCCAGCAGCTTAAGGGGCAGGAATTCACCCCTCCACTTT
TRBJ1-2	15	.	TRBD1	TRBV19	CASGIEGQHHYGYTF	TGTGCCAGTGGTATAGAGGGACAGCACCACTATGGCTACACCTTC
TRBJ1-2	15	many	.	TRBV19	CASTDVSSAAAGYTF	TGTGCCAGTACTGACGTTTCGAGCGCGGCGGCGGGCTACACCTTC
TRBJ2-2	12	many	.	TRBV7-9	CASSLPPGELFF	TGTGCCAGCAGCTTACCTCCCGGGGAGCTGTTTTTT
TRBJ2-5	13	many	TRBD2	TRBV5-6	CASSLSSGATQYF	TGTGCCAGCAGCTTGTCGAGCGGGGCTACCCAGTACTTC
TRBJ1-3	13	many	.	TRBV7-2	CASSPWSGNTIYF	TGTGCCAGCAGCCCGTGGTCTGGAAACACCATATATTTT
TRBJ1-2	15	many	.	TRBV28	CASSLLPGPRRGYTF	TGTGCCAGCAGTTTATTACCCGGGCCCCGACGGGGCTACACCTTC
TRBJ2-3	11	many	.	TRBV5-1	CACREADTQYF	TGCGCCTGCAGGGAGGCAGATACGCAGTATTTT
TRBJ2-2	16	few	.	TRBV7-3	CASSLNPGWGTGELFF	TGTGCCAGCAGCCTAAACCCAGGGTGGGGCACCGGGGAGCTGTTTTTT
TRBJ2-2	12	many	.	TRBV29-1	CSPLTGTGELFF	TGCAGCCCCCTGACAGGTACCGGGGAGCTGTTTTTT
TRBJ1-5	14	many	.	TRBV20-1	CSASASRGGQPQHF	TGCAGTGCTAGCGCCTCCCGGGGGGGACAGCCCCAGCATTTT
TRBJ2-1	15	many	.	TRBV7-8	CASSLLVSSYNEQFF	TGTGCCAGCAGCTTATTGGTAAGCTCCTACAATGAGCAGTTCTTC
TRBJ1-2	14	many	.	TRBV6-1	CASSEYRKWEGYTF	TGTGCCAGCAGTGAATACCGGAAGTGGGAGGGCTACACCTTC
TRBJ2-5	14	many	.	TRBV7-9	CASSLDRGQETQYF	TGTGCCAGCAGCTTAGATAGGGGCCAAGAGACCCAGTACTTC
TRBJ2-1	18	.	TRBD1	TRBV11-2	CASSGQQGASGSYNEQFF	TGTGCCAGCAGCGGACAACAGGGGGCGTCAGGCTCCTACAATGAGCAGTTCTTC
TRBJ1-1	13	many	.	TRBV20-1	CSASSGAWTEAFF	TGCAGTGCTAGTTCGGGGGCCTGGACTGAAGCTTTCTTT
TRBJ1-3	16	.	TRBD1	TRBV5-1	CASSLEIQGVGNTIYF	TGCGCCAGCAGCTTGGAAATACAGGGGGTTGGAAACACCATATATTTT
TRBJ2-1	15	many	.	TRBV18	CASSPPLTRGVGQFF	TGTGCCAGCTCACCACCACTCACTAGGGGCGTCGGGCAGTTCTTC
TRBJ1-2	15	many	TRBD1	TRBV29-1	CSVAGTGKLFYGYTF	TGCAGCGTCGCAGGGACAGGAAAGTTGTTCTATGGCTACACCTTC
TRBJ2-1	14	many	TRBD2	TRBV6-1	CASSRAGGNNEQFF	TGTGCCAGCAGTCGAGCGGGGGGTAATAATGAGCAGTTCTTC
TRBJ1-4	12	few	.	TRBV5-6	CASSLTNEKLFF	TGTGCCAGCAGCCTAACTAATGAAAAACTGTTTTTT
TRBJ2-1	13	.	.	TRBV20-1	CSASPSVFDEQFF	TGCAGTGCTAGCCCCAGCGTATTCGATGAGCAGTTCTTC
TRBJ2-1	15	many	TRBD1	TRBV6-4	CASTRPGDRANEQFF	TGTGCCAGCACCAGACCTGGAGACAGGGCCAATGAGCAGTTCTTC
TRBJ1-1	15	many	.	TRBV7-2	CASSPQAAVNTEAFF	TGTGCCAGCAGCCCACAAGCAGCTGTGAACACTGAAGCTTTCTTT
TRBJ2-1	15	many	.	TRBV5-1	CASAPGTETYNEQFF	TGCGCCAGCGCCCCAGGGACCGAGACCTACAATGAGCAGTTCTTC
TRBJ2-1	13	.	.	TRBV30	CAWSSGTWDEQFF	TGTGCCTGGAGTAGCGGAACCTGGGATGAGCAGTTCTTC
TRBJ1-1	15	many	.	TRBV7-2	CASSFIELKNTEAFF	TGTGCCAGCAGCTTCATCGAGCTAAAGAACACTGAAGCTTTCTTT
TRBJ2-7	14	many	TRBD1	TRBV11-2	CASSADRGTYEQYF	TGTGCCAGCAGCGCCGACAGGGGAACCTACGAGCAGTACTTC
TRBJ1-1	13	many	.	TRBV7-9	CASSSTGGSEAFF	TGTGCCAGCAGCTCGACGGGGGGGTCTGAAGCTTTCTTT
TRBJ1-2	17	many	.	TRBV28	CASSFGGGGIKPDGYTF	TGTGCCAGCAGTTTCGGAGGGGGTGGAATCAAGCCGGATGGCTACACCTTC
TRBJ2-7	12	.	.	TRBV12-3/TRBV12-4	CATTGPGREQYF	TGTGCCACCACCGGCCCAGGGCGCGAGCAGTACTTC
TRBJ1-1	12	many	.	TRBV28	CASSFGGTEAFF	TGTGCCAGCAGTTTTGGGGGAACTGAAGCTTTCTTT
TRBJ2-1	16	many	.	TRBV7-8	CASSNSMGSTHNEQFF	TGTGCCAGCAGCAACTCGATGGGCAGTACCCACAATGAGCAGTTCTTC
TRBJ1-5	16	many	.	TRBV2	CASGARSGLSNQPQHF	TGTGCCAGCGGGGCGAGGAGCGGCCTTAGCAATCAGCCCCAGCATTTT
TRBJ1-1	17	many	TRBD1	TRBV9	CASSVGGGVGKNTEAFF	TGTGCCAGCAGCGTAGGAGGGGGCGTAGGAAAGAACACTGAAGCTTTCTTT